These 4 T cell receptor beta chains were sequenced from one sample in a study of neurological immune-mediated disorders. TCRdb passed the 5' RACE reads through MiXCR, listing each CDR3 protein once. Counted here are 20,000 or so distinct CDR3 sequences, 7.5% occurring once; the ten biggest clones make up less than 20%. Sequencing was carried out using CD8+ T cells from blood. The receptors were sampled from a woman aged 25 to 39 with HTLV-1-associated myelopathy (HAM/TSP).

This clonotype occurred many times. The J gene is TRBJ2-7, the V gene TRBV11-3, with 7 bases aligning to TRBD1. V trimming: 5 bases; J trimming: 1 base; junction bases outside the gene matches: 2. The CDR3 extends over 13 amino acids. CDR1 is SGHNT, CDR2 YENEEA, per germline. This CDR3 reads CASSEGQSYEQYF. In DNA, the CDR3 is TGTGCCAGCAGCGAGGGACAGTCCTACGAGCAGTACTTC.

This clonotype was counted at least ten times. The rearrangement links TRBV3-1 to TRBJ2-1; 7 bases are shared with TRBD2. V lost 7 bases to trimming and J lost 1 base; unmatched junction nucleotides: 13. Germline V CDR1 and CDR2: LGHDT, YNNKEL (reference sequence). The CDR3 runs 17 residues. The DNA of the CDR3 is TGTGCCAGCACCGAAACAGCTAGCGGCAATTCCTACAATGAGCAGTTCTTC. This sequence encodes CASTETASGNSYNEQFF.

This clonotype was detected ten times or more. This chain links TRBV7-9 with TRBJ2-7; D is unclear. Trimming left V 1 base short and J 12 bases short, with 13 bases between. CDR1 SEHNR and CDR2 FQNEAQ come from the germline V gene (reference sequence). The CDR3 is made up of 12 amino acids. The CDR3 DNA is TGTGCCAGCAGCTTAGAATCGCACGGGCCGTACTTC. Encoded protein: CASSLESHGPYF.

In this sample, this clonotype turned up many times. CDR3 in DNA: TGCAGTGCTAGAGATCTCGCGGCCTCCTACAATGAGCAGTTCTTC. As protein: CSARDLAASYNEQFF. The chain combines TRBV20-1 with TRBJ2-1; D unclear. Germline V gives CDR1 DFQATT, CDR2 SNEGSKA (reference sequence). The V end was cut by 0 bases, the J end by 0 bases, with 9 bases between. The CDR3 consists of 15 residues.